This paragraph covers one T cell receptor beta chain sequence. This sample stems from a study of cytomegalovirus exposure and HLA in healthy donors. PCR amplification relied on 60 Vbeta primers (plus 13 Jbeta primers). Sequencing was performed with immunoSEQ multiplex PCR; in TCRdb, only in-frame clones are kept and a portion is missing. The sample lists around 140,000 clones; 82% were seen once. The TCR sequence derives from a woman aged 45-65 years in good health and CMV-seropositive. Sequencing was carried out using PBMCs.

CDR3 in amino acids: CASSYVSGGTEAFF. The CDR3 nucleotides read TGTGCCAGCAGTTACGTTTCGGGTGGCACTGAAGCTTTCTTT. This chain connects TRBV6-6 to TRBJ1-1; D not resolved. Trimming took off 2 bases at V and 4 bases at J, with 11 bases between the two ends. The CDR3 totals 14 residues. From germline, CDR1 is MNHNY and CDR2 SVGAGI (reference sequence).